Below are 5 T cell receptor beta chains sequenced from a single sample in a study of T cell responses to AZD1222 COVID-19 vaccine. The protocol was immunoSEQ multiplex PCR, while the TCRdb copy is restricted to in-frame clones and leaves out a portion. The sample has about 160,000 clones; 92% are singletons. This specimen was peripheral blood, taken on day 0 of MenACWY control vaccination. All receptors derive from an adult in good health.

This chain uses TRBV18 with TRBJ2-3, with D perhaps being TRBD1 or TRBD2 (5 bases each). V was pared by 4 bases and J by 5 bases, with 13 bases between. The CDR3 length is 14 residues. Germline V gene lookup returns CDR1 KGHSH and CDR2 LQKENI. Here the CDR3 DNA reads TGTGCCAGCTCACACCCGGGACCCAAAGATACGCAGTATTTT. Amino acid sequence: CASSHPGPKDTQYF.

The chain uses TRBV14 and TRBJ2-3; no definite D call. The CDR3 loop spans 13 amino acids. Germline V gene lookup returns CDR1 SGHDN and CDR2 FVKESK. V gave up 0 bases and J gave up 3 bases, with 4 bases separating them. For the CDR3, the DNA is TGTGCCAGCAGCCAAGATCTGACAGATACGCAGTATTTT. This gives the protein CASSQDLTDTQYF.

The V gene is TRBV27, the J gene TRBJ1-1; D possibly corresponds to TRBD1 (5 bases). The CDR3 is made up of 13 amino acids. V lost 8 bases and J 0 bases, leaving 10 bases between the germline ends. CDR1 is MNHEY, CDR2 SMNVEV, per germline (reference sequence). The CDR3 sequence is CASRSGMNTEAFF. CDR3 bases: TGTGCCAGCCGTTCAGGGATGAACACTGAAGCTTTCTTT.

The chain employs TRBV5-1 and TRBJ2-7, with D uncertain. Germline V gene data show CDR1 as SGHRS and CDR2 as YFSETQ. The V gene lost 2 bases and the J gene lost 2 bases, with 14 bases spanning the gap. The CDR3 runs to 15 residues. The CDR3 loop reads CASSFSTQGAYEQYF. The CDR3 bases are TGCGCCAGCAGCTTCTCCACTCAAGGAGCCTACGAGCAGTACTTC.

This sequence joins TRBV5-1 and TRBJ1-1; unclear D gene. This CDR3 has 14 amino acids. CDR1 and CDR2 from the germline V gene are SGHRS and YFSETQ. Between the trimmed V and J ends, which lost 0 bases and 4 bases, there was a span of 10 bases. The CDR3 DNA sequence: TGCGCCAGCAGCTTGGAACGGTTGAGCACTGAAGCTTTCTTT. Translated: CASSLERLSTEAFF.